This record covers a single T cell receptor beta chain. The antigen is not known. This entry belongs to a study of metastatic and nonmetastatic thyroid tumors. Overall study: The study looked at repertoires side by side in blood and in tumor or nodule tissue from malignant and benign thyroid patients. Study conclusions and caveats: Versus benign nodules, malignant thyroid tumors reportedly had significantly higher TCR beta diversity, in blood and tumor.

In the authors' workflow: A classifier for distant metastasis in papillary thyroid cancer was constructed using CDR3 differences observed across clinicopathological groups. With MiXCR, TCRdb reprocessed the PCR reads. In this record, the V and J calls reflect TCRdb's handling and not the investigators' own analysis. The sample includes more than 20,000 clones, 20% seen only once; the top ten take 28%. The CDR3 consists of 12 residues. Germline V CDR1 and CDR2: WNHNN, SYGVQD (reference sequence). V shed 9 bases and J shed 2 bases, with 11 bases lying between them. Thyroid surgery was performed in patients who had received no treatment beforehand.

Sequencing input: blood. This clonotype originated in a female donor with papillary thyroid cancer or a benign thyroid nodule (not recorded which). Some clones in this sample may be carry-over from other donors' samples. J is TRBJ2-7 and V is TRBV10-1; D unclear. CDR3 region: CASGKVTYEQYF. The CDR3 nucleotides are TGCGCCAGTGGAAAGGTAACCTACGAGCAGTACTTC.